Included here is one T cell receptor beta chain sequence, with context. Its antigen is not identified. The record originates from a study of cytomegalovirus exposure and HLA in healthy donors. Study-wide results and caveats: There were under 200 TCR beta chains listed as cytomegalovirus-associated. Analysis performed later found approximately 17,000 TCR beta sequences associated with HLA alleles at 0.05 false discovery rate.

Regarding donors, all were healthy bone marrow donors. Trimming took off 2 bases at V and 2 bases at J, with 8 bases between the two ends. Germline V lookup: CDR1 SEHNR, CDR2 FQNEAQ (reference sequence). CDR3 length equals 14 residues. The PCR had 60 Vbeta and 13 Jbeta primers. This table comes from immunoSEQ multiplex PCR, and its TCRdb copy is limited to in-frame clones, with some not included. In the table there are some 240,000 clones, about 72% of which are singletons. This rearrangement joins TRBV7-9 to TRBJ2-3; TRBD2 might be the D (5 bases). Material: PBMCs. The source of this sequence is a male donor in good health and CMV-seronegative. CDR3 bases: TGTGCCAGCAGCTTATCGACTACCACAGATACGCAGTATTTT. This sequence encodes CASSLSTTTDTQYF.